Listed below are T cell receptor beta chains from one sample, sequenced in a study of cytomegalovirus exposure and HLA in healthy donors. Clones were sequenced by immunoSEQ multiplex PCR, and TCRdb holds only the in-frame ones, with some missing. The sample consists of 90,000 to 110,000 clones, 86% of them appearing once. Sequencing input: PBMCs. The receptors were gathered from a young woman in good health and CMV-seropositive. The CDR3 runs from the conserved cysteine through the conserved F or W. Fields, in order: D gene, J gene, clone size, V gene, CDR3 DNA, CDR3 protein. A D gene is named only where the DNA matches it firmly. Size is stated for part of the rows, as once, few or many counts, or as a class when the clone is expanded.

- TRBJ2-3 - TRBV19 TGTGCCAGTAGTCCCAACACAGATACGCAGTATTTT CASSPNTDTQYF
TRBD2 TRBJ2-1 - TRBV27 TGTGCCAGCAGTCTAGCGGGACCCTACGATGAGCAGTTCTTC CASSLAGPYDEQFF
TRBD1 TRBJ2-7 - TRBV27 TGTGCCAGCAGTTTAAAAGGGGGCCTCCTACGCAGCGAGCAGTACTTC CASSLKGGLLRSEQYF
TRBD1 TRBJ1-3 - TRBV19 TGTGCCAGTAACGAGGACAGGGGGTCCGGAAACACCATATATTTT CASNEDRGSGNTIYF
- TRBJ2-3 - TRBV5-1 TGCGCCAGCAGCCCGAGCACAGATACGCAGTATTTT CASSPSTDTQYF
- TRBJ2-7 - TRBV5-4 TGTGCCAGCAGCTTGGACACCTCGTCCCACGAGCAGTACTTC CASSLDTSSHEQYF
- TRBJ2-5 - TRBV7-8 TGTGCCAGCAGCTTAAGGTCGGGGTATGGGGAGACCCAGTACTTC CASSLRSGYGETQYF
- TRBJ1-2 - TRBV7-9 TGTGCCAGCAGCTTAGGGACTGAGAACCGGGGTGGCTACACCTTC CASSLGTENRGGYTF
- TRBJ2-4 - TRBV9 TGTGCCAGCAGCGTAGGACTAGCCAAAAACATTCAGTACTTC CASSVGLAKNIQYF
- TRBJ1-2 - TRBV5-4 TGTGCCACGCGGCGCTCAACTGGCTACACCTTC CATRRSTGYTF
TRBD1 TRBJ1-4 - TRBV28 TGTGCCAGCAGTTTATCTCAGGGACAGTGGGAAAAACTGTTTTTT CASSLSQGQWEKLFF
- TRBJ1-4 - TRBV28 TGTGCCAGCAGTTCCCGGGGAGGTGAGATGAGAAAACTGTTTTTT CASSSRGGEMRKLFF
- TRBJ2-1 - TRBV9 TGTGCCAGCAGCGTAGGTGCGGGTCCTAACAATGAGCAGTTCTTC CASSVGAGPNNEQFF
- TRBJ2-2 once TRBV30 TGTGCCTGGAAGAAGGGACTGAACACCGGGGAGCTGTTTTTT CAWKKGLNTGELFF
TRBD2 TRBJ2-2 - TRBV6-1 TGTGCCAGCAGTGAAGCTCCCTCCTTTGCGGGGGTCACCGGGGAGCTGTTTTTT CASSEAPSFAGVTGELFF
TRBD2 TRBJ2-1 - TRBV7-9 TGTGCCAGCTCCAGCGGGGGGGGTGGCAATGAGCAGTTCTTC CASSSGGGGNEQFF
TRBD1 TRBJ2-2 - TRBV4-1 TGCGCCAGCAGCCAATGGGCCGGACAGGGCGGCACCGGGGAGCTGTTTTTT CASSQWAGQGGTGELFF